This T cell receptor (beta chain) stems from a study of shared clonotypes between healthy human individuals. Study-level points and caveats: Naive subsets typically showed greater estimated richness than memory subsets.

Repertoires were generated with immunoSEQ multiplex PCR, while TCRdb's copy carries only in-frame clones and drops some. The sample lists 2 million to 2.5 million clones; 85% to 95% were seen once. The CDR3 is made up of 14 amino acids. The V gene's germline CDR1 is LNHDA and CDR2 SQIVND (reference sequence). V was shortened by 0 bases and J by 6 bases, with 8 bases between the two germline ends. In the case of this clone: The target antigen is unknown.

The receptor was isolated from a man aged 18 to 30 in good health. The chain uses TRBV19 and TRBJ2-2, with D unclear. The sample consisted of naive CD4+ T cells sorted from blood. As to subset: CD45RA+ positively selected. The CDR3 loop is CASSIDRQAGELFF. The CDR3 DNA reads as TGTGCCAGTAGTATAGATCGGCAGGCCGGGGAGCTGTTTTTT.